Listed below are T cell receptor beta chains from one sample, sequenced in a study of vaccination and CD4 T cells after COVID-19. The antigens these receptors bind are not known. TCRdb reprocessed the PCR reads via MiXCR and lists one record per CDR3 protein. Of around 10,000 distinct CDR3 sequences in the sample, 69% were seen once. The material sequenced was CD4+ T cells from blood, cultured in vitro. The receptors stem from a human donor who had recovered from COVID-19. CDR3s include the opening cysteine and the closing phenylalanine or tryptophan. A D gene is named only where the DNA matches it firmly. Only part of the rows carry a size: once, few, many, or a class if the clone is expanded.

>NA|TRBV6-1|TRBD1|TRBJ1-2
CASSEAGQGANYGYTF
TGTGCCAGCAGTGAAGCAGGACAGGGGGCGAACTATGGCTACACCTTC
>NA|TRBV15|NA|TRBJ1-5
CATSRGANRREGQPQHF
TGTGCCACCAGCAGAGGCGCCAACCGCAGGGAGGGCCAGCCCCAGCATTTT
>NA|TRBV19|NA|TRBJ1-5
CASSIGGPQPQHF
TGTGCCAGTAGTATAGGAGGGCCTCAGCCCCAGCATTTT
>NA|TRBV29-1|NA|TRBJ1-5
CSVEVGLGSNQPQHF
TGCAGCGTTGAAGTGGGTTTGGGATCCAATCAGCCCCAGCATTTT
>NA|TRBV6-1|NA|TRBJ1-2
CASDDDLFGAGYGYTF
TGTGCCAGTGACGACGATCTCTTTGGGGCAGGCTATGGCTACACCTTC
>NA|TRBV7-8|TRBD1|TRBJ2-1
CASSFPTGTGLGNEQFF
TGTGCCAGCAGCTTCCCCACCGGGACAGGGCTCGGCAATGAGCAGTTCTTC
>NA|TRBV5-4|NA|TRBJ2-1
CASTNYNEQFF
TGTGCCAGCACGAATTACAATGAGCAGTTCTTC
>NA|TRBV7-9|NA|TRBJ2-3
CASSFSQGGTDTQYF
TGTGCCAGCAGCTTTTCGCAAGGGGGCACAGATACGCAGTATTTT
>NA|TRBV21-1|NA|TRBJ1-4
CASSTQICCRVQKLFF
TGTGCCAGCAGCACCCAAATTTGTTGCAGGGTTCAGAAACTGTTTTTT
>NA|TRBV5-4|NA|TRBJ1-1
CASSALQGMVGTEAFF
TGTGCCAGCAGCGCCCTACAGGGTATGGTTGGCACTGAAGCTTTCTTT
>NA|TRBV24-1|NA|TRBJ2-3
CATSDLIAAGGTDTQYF
TGTGCCACCAGTGATTTGATCGCGGCAGGTGGCACAGATACGCAGTATTTT
>few|TRBV6-5|TRBD1|TRBJ1-6
CASSYSGIRGYNSPLHF
TGTGCCAGCAGTTACTCGGGGATCAGGGGGTATAATTCACCCCTCCACTTT
>NA|TRBV2|TRBD1|TRBJ1-2
CASSVGQGYWPNGRDGYTF
TGTGCCAGCAGCGTCGGACAGGGTTATTGGCCGAACGGGCGAGATGGCTACACCTTC
>NA|TRBV27|NA|TRBJ1-3
CASSGGAFSGNTIYF
TGTGCCAGCAGTGGCGGGGCTTTTTCTGGAAACACCATATATTTT
>few|TRBV5-1|TRBD2|TRBJ2-3
CASSGGGTLSTDTQYF
TGCGCCAGCAGCGGCGGGGGTACCCTTAGCACAGATACGCAGTATTTT
>NA|TRBV6-1|NA|TRBJ1-5
CASGERFNQPQHF
TGTGCCAGCGGGGAAAGGTTCAATCAGCCCCAGCATTTT
>NA|TRBV6-2/TRBV6-3|TRBD2|TRBJ2-7
CASSYSPSGGYEQYF
TGTGCCAGCAGTTACTCACCTAGCGGGGGGTACGAGCAGTACTTC
>few|TRBV7-9|NA|TRBJ1-3
CASSLGGISGNTIYF
TGTGCCAGCAGCTTAGGCGGTATCTCTGGAAACACCATATATTTT
>NA|TRBV24-1|NA|TRBJ2-3
CATGGGTDTQYF
TGTGCCACCGGCGGGGGCACAGATACGCAGTATTTT
>NA|TRBV23-1|TRBD1|TRBJ1-1
CASSATGDTEAFF
TGCGCCAGCAGTGCGACAGGGGACACTGAAGCTTTCTTT
>NA|TRBV24-1|TRBD1|TRBJ1-2
CATSDLRAGGIDGYTF
TGTGCCACCAGTGATTTGCGGGCAGGGGGCATAGATGGCTACACCTTC
>NA|TRBV6-2/TRBV6-3|TRBD1|TRBJ2-7
CASSQGAEQYF
TGTGCCAGCAGCCAGGGGGCCGAGCAGTACTTC
>NA|TRBV20-1|NA|TRBJ1-1
CSAPTGRVNTEAFF
TGCAGTGCTCCCACCGGGCGGGTGAACACTGAAGCTTTCTTT
>NA|TRBV10-1|TRBD2|TRBJ2-1
CASSRGLAGANEQFF
TGCGCCAGCAGTCGTGGACTAGCGGGGGCCAATGAGCAGTTCTTC
>NA|TRBV6-1|NA|TRBJ1-1
CASSRLRGADTEAFF
TGTGCCAGCAGCCGCCTAAGGGGGGCTGACACTGAAGCTTTCTTT
>NA|TRBV2|NA|TRBJ2-4
CASSLRGGRGIQYF
TGTGCCAGCAGTTTGCGTGGGGGCAGGGGCATTCAGTACTTC
>NA|TRBV27|NA|TRBJ2-3
CASSLTGFIGTDTQYF
TGTGCCAGCAGTTTAACAGGGTTTATAGGCACAGATACGCAGTATTTT
>once|TRBV7-9|TRBD1|TRBJ2-1
CASRYDRGLVGYNEQFF
TGTGCCAGCCGATATGACAGGGGCCTTGTGGGCTACAATGAGCAGTTCTTC
>NA|TRBV30|NA|TRBJ1-5
CAWSYGENQPQHF
TGTGCCTGGAGTTATGGGGAGAATCAGCCCCAGCATTTT
>NA|TRBV7-8|NA|TRBJ1-2
CASSYNPGHLYGYTF
TGTGCCAGCAGCTACAACCCGGGGCACCTCTATGGCTACACCTTC
>large|TRBV25-1|TRBD1|TRBJ2-3
CASSDRGGQGPDTQYF
TGTGCCAGCAGTGATCGGGGGGGACAGGGGCCAGATACGCAGTATTTT